This T cell receptor beta chain emerged from a study of shared clonotypes between healthy human individuals (dated by TCRdb to the early 2020s). Background on the whole study: The cohort comprised a couple of women and a few men aged 18 to 49 years. To increase sequencing depth and limit assay-specific biases, different laboratories used diverse techniques to prepare libraries and sequence TCR repertoires. For each donor, CD4 naive and CD4 memory were each run on three plates, CD8 naive on two plates, and CD8 memory on one plate. To estimate repertoire size and how much clonotypes are shared between individuals, the study performed deep sequencing of blood TCR repertoires from 4 to 6 healthy adults. Leukapheresis yielded between about 0.94 and 9 billion PBMCs per donor.

The paper as a whole reports these results and caveats: Sampling was restricted to blood, and TCR repertoires in tissues likely differ from the TCR repertoires found in blood. Even with the large sequencing depth, rarefaction of the sorted-subset datasets indicated that sequencing was incomplete. The small number of donors limited the genetic and exposure-history diversity represented. Naive subsets generally had larger estimated clonotype richness than memory subsets. Approximately 4.8% of naive CD4, around 4% of naive CD8, around 2.3% of memory CD4, and around 0.4% of memory CD8 clonotypes were shared across a few donors. Based on pairwise subsampling, the degree of clonotype sharing among donors was expected to be affected by sequencing depth. Compared with non-shared clonotypes, the clonotypes found in all four sorted-subset donors had higher generation probabilities.

The donors were healthy, HIV-negative adults with no recently reported acute infections or vaccinations. Every donor was a Caucasian adult residing in Nashville, Tennessee, USA. CD4+ T cells were enriched through magnetic negative selection, after which naive cells were positively selected on CD45RA and the remaining negative fraction served as the memory subset. Blood was collected by leukapheresis, and PBMCs were isolated by Ficoll-Histopaque density gradient centrifugation and then cryopreserved in liquid nitrogen vapor phase. Purity and quantity of every magnetically sorted T cell population were checked by analytical flow cytometry. From each sorted fraction, genomic DNA was isolated and quantified by UV absorbance on a Nanodrop 2000c. The cysteine opens and the phenylalanine closes a CDR3 of 15 amino acids. Of all the DNA, just the CDR3 is kept, 45 bases in frame from base 1. The V end gives up 5 bases and the J end 8 bases, leaving 14 bases in the junction not matched to a gene. Per the germline V gene, SNHLY is the CDR1 and FYNNEI is the CDR2.

Remarks on this clone: Its antigen has not been determined. Base-call qualities are not available, and no considerably larger clone is one nucleotide away.

TCR CDR3 regions were amplified from genomic DNA by multiplex PCR using the deep immunoSEQ assay. For each cell subset, the extracted genomic DNA was distributed evenly across all wells of several immunoSEQ 96-well plates, and each plate served as one replicate. For sorted subsets, each replicate PCR was loaded with approximately 200 ng genomic DNA, equivalent to 30,000 or so T cell genomes. Purified libraries were quantified with a Qubit 3.0 fluorometer, sized on a Bioanalyzer 2100, and re-quantified with the KAPA Library Quantification kit. Every immunoSEQ 96-well plate was sequenced on a dedicated single-read 150-cycle Illumina NextSeq 550 flow cell. From the authors' description of their analysis: Because only junctional sequences without quality scores were contained in the immunoSEQ output, filtering matching that applied to full-length reads could not be performed. Sequences were annotated with PyIR, a Python wrapper for IgBLAST v1.9, and V/J genes and CDR3 were assigned using IMGT germline references. Reads with weak V/J assignments (E-value above 1e-6), missing CDR3, stop codons, out-of-frame junctions, or ambiguous translated residues were removed. A V3J clonotype was defined by an identical inferred V gene, J gene, and CDR3 amino acid sequence. The percentage overlap between two repertoires was calculated by dividing the number of shared unique clonotypes by the size of the smaller repertoire. Repertoire richness was assessed with RTK rarefaction, the Chao1 estimator, and Recon v2.1 estimates of unobserved clonotypes. Generation probabilities were computed with OLGA for all TCRbeta clonotypes obtained by the gDNA method from four donors. TCRdb obtained this table from immuneACCESS and retained in-frame rearrangements with V and J assigned. These tables miss some clones; where compared with another copy, unresolved V genes account for less than half of the shortfall, and the remainder is unexplained. V and J calls and clone size are copied from that table; D and trimming were computed from the DNA. Within this sample are about 1 million clones, with under 80% of them counted one time only. 1.4% of the sample comes from the top ten.

Recombination joined TRBV2 with TRBJ1-2; the junction holds 7 bases that match TRBD1. Sequencing was performed on memory CD4+ T cells sorted from blood. The meaning of the sample's cell subset or site label: CD45RA-negative fraction. The receptor was derived from a man younger than 35 in good health. CDR3 sequence: CASSWDSSTLRGYTF. The sequenced DNA is TGTGCCAGCAGTTGGGACAGTTCAACCTTACGCGGCTACACCTTC. The CDR3 plus the reference TRBV2 and TRBJ1-2 genes for the other parts give the full variable domain: EPEVTQTPSHQVTQMGQEVILRCVPISNHLYFYWYRQILGQKVEFLVSFYNNEISEKSEIFDDQFSVERPDGSNFTLKIRSTKLEDSAMYFCASSWDSSTLRGYTFGSGTRLTVV.